Listed below are T cell receptor beta chains from one sample, sequenced in a study of blood T cell repertoires in COVID-19. Assay used: immunoSEQ multiplex PCR; TCRdb lists only in-frame clones, some missing. In the table there are 200,000 to 250,000 clones, around 80% of which are singletons. The sample taken for sequencing was PBMCs or T cells enriched from blood (not recorded which). The receptors were gathered from a middle-aged woman with acute COVID-19. Each CDR3 is given with its conserved first and last residue. A D gene is named only where the DNA matches it firmly. Part of the rows lack a size; the others show once, few, many or a class for expanded clones.

>TRBD1|-|TRBJ2-3|TRBV5-6
CASSLGGGADTQYF
TGTGCCAGCAGCTTGGGAGGGGGCGCAGATACGCAGTATTTT
>TRBD1|-|TRBJ1-4|TRBV10-3
CATSPAVTGDNEKLFF
TGTGCCACCTCTCCGGCCGTTACAGGGGATAATGAAAAACTGTTTTTT
>-|once|TRBJ2-3|TRBV5-5
CASSLAGALTDTQYF
TGTGCCAGCAGCTTGGCAGGCGCGCTAACAGATACGCAGTATTTT
>-|-|TRBJ1-2|TRBV6-6
CASSRRAGGSENGYTF
TGTGCCAGCAGCCGACGGGCGGGGGGCTCGGAAAATGGCTACACCTTC
>TRBD1|many|TRBJ2-3|TRBV5-6
CASSLGGQGIDTQYF
TGTGCCAGCAGCTTGGGGGGACAGGGGATAGATACGCAGTATTTT
>TRBD1|few|TRBJ1-1|TRBV29-1
CSVEKQGALKAFF
TGCAGCGTTGAAAAACAGGGGGCTCTGAAAGCTTTCTTT
>TRBD1|-|TRBJ1-5|TRBV6-5
CASSLTGGQPQHF
TGTGCCAGCAGTTTAACAGGGGGTCAGCCCCAGCATTTT
>-|-|TRBJ2-7|TRBV6-5
CASSYSRQPYEQYF
TGTGCCAGCAGTTACTCGCGACAACCCTACGAGCAGTACTTC
>-|few|TRBJ2-4|TRBV5-1
CASSRTTGTENIQYF
TGCGCCAGCAGCAGGACAACAGGGACGGAAAACATTCAGTACTTC
>-|-|TRBJ1-3|TRBV10-3
CAISGGTQDGNTIYF
TGTGCCATCAGTGGGGGGACACAGGACGGAAACACCATATATTTT
>TRBD2|-|TRBJ2-7|TRBV5-1
CASSVLAGTDEQYF
TGCGCCAGCAGCGTGTTAGCGGGAACCGACGAGCAGTACTTC
>TRBD2|-|TRBJ2-7|TRBV28
CASRGGGTDEQYF
TGTGCCAGCAGGGGCGGGGGGACGGACGAGCAGTACTTC
>TRBD1|-|TRBJ1-2|TRBV9
CASSTFDRGGGYTF
TGTGCCAGCAGCACCTTTGACAGGGGAGGCGGCTACACCTTC
>TRBD1|-|TRBJ1-4|TRBV5-1
CASRAGTGGSNERLFF
TGCGCCAGCAGGGCCGGGACAGGGGGCTCCAATGAAAGACTGTTTTTT
>TRBD1|few|TRBJ1-2|TRBV6-9
CASRAHRGTDPNYGYTF
TGTGCCAGCAGGGCTCACCGCGGGACAGATCCTAACTATGGCTACACCTTC
>-|-|TRBJ1-2|TRBV3-1/TRBV3-2
CASSQAGLNYGYTF
TGTGCCAGCAGCCAGGCAGGCTTGAACTATGGCTACACCTTC
>TRBD1|-|TRBJ2-7|TRBV27
CASSPNRGRQYF
TGTGCCAGCAGCCCAAACAGGGGAAGACAGTACTTC
>-|-|TRBJ2-5|TRBV27
CASSLDGKGETQYF
TGTGCCAGCAGTTTGGACGGGAAGGGAGAGACCCAGTACTTC
>TRBD2|-|TRBJ2-1|TRBV5-1
CASSQRTSGGLPPNEQFF
TGCGCCAGCAGCCAACGGACTAGCGGGGGCCTCCCCCCAAATGAGCAGTTCTTC
>-|-|TRBJ2-5|TRBV5-1
CASRPEGGLVWETQYF
TGCGCCAGCAGGCCCGAGGGGGGGCTGGTATGGGAGACCCAGTACTTC
>TRBD1|-|TRBJ1-1|TRBV5-4
CASSRRTGQNTEAFF
TGTGCCAGCAGCAGAAGGACAGGGCAGAACACTGAAGCTTTCTTT
>-|few|TRBJ1-3|TRBV28
CASSSTGISGNTIYF
TGTGCCAGCAGTTCAACAGGCATATCTGGAAACACCATATATTTT
>-|-|TRBJ1-2|TRBV10-3
CAIKGPTGNGYTF
TGTGCCATCAAGGGGCCAACAGGGAATGGCTACACCTTC
>TRBD1|-|TRBJ1-5|TRBV18
CASSLDRRSNQPQHF
TGTGCCAGCTCACTGGACAGGAGGAGCAATCAGCCCCAGCATTTT
>TRBD2|-|TRBJ2-3|TRBV7-2
CASSLFGTSGSTDTQYF
TGTGCCAGCAGCTTATTTGGGACTAGCGGGAGCACAGATACGCAGTATTTT